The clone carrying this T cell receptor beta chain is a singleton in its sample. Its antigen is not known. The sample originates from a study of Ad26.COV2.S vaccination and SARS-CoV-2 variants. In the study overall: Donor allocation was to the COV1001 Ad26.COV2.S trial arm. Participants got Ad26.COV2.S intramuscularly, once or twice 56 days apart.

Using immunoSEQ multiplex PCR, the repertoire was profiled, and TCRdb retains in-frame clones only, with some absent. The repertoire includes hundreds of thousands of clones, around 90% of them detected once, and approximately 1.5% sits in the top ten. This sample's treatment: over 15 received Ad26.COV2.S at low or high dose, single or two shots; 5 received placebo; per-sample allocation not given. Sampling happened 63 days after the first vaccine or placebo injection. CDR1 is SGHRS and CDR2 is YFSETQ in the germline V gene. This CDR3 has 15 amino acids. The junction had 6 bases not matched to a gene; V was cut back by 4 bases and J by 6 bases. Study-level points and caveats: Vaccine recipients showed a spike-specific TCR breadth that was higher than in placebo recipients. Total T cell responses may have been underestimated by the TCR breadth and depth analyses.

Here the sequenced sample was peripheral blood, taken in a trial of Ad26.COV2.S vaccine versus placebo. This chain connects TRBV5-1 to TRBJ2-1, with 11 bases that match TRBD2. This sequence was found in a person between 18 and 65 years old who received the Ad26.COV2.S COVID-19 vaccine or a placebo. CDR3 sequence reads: CASSQTSGRSNEQFF. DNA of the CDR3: TGCGCCAGCAGCCAAACTAGCGGGAGATCCAATGAGCAGTTCTTC.